A selection of T cell receptor beta chains follows, all from one sample in a study of blood T cell repertoires in COVID-19. Method: immunoSEQ multiplex PCR; TCRdb's copy keeps in-frame clones and lacks some. Of some 97,000 clones listed, 65% to 90% are singletons. What was sequenced was PBMCs or T cells enriched from blood (not recorded which). The receptors originated from a woman between 45 and 65 years old who had recovered from COVID-19. CDR3s include the opening cysteine and the closing phenylalanine or tryptophan. D genes are given only for firm matches. The size field is filled for only some rows; it gives once, few, many or a size class.

v_gene	d_gene	abundance	j_gene	CDR3nt	CDR3aa
TRBV27	.	.	TRBJ2-7	TGTGCCAGCAGTCCCGCGGGGGCCCGCGAGCAGTACTTC	CASSPAGAREQYF
TRBV28	TRBD1	.	TRBJ2-7	TGTGCCAGCAGTATCCCCGGGACAGGGGGCCGAGAGCAGTACTTC	CASSIPGTGGREQYF
TRBV28	TRBD1	.	TRBJ2-7	TGTGCCAGCAGTTTCGGGGGACAGGGTCCCGACGAGCAGTACTTC	CASSFGGQGPDEQYF
TRBV19	.	.	TRBJ2-2	TGTGCCAGTAGTATAAGGAGGTCAGCTGACACCGGGGAGCTGTTTTTT	CASSIRRSADTGELFF
TRBV28	.	.	TRBJ2-7	TGTGCCAGCAGTTTAAAGACTCTGCAGTACTTC	CASSLKTLQYF
TRBV19	TRBD2	.	TRBJ2-1	TGTGCCAGCCTGGGGTTGAGGGGTAGCGGGGGGAATGAGCAGTTCTTC	CASLGLRGSGGNEQFF
TRBV18	TRBD2	.	TRBJ2-5	TGTGCCAGCTCACCTACCTTTGGGCGGGGGACCCAAGAGACCCAGTACTTC	CASSPTFGRGTQETQYF
TRBV9	.	.	TRBJ2-3	TGTGCCAGCAGCGTTACTTTACAGCCCACAGATACGCAGTATTTT	CASSVTLQPTDTQYF
TRBV11-3	TRBD2	few	TRBJ2-1	TGTGCCAGCAGCTCAGAAACCCCGGGACTAGCGGGCGATGAGCAGTTCTTC	CASSSETPGLAGDEQFF
TRBV6-4	.	many	TRBJ2-3	TGTGCCAGCAGTGACAGGGAGACAGATACGCAGTATTTT	CASSDRETDTQYF
TRBV6-1	.	few	TRBJ2-1	TGTGCCAGCAGTGACGGGACAAACAATGAGCAGTTCTTC	CASSDGTNNEQFF
TRBV3-1/TRBV3-2	TRBD1	few	TRBJ1-2	TGTGCCAGCAGCCCTGGGACAGGGGACTATGGCTACACCTTC	CASSPGTGDYGYTF
TRBV4-1	.	.	TRBJ2-5	TGCGCCAGCAGCGTACAAGGGAGTTCCCAAGAGACCCAGTACTTC	CASSVQGSSQETQYF
TRBV24-1	.	once	TRBJ2-2	TGTGCCACCAGTGACCCGGGACAAGGTGGCACCGGGGAGCTGTTTTTT	CATSDPGQGGTGELFF
TRBV6-6	TRBD1	.	TRBJ1-1	TGTGCCAGCAGTCAAACAGGGGGCGAGCGGGCTTTCTTT	CASSQTGGERAFF
TRBV29-1	TRBD2	.	TRBJ2-1	TGCAGCGTTGAAGGGCTTGGGACTAGTCGGGACGGTGAGCAGTTCTTC	CSVEGLGTSRDGEQFF
TRBV3-1/TRBV3-2	TRBD1	once	TRBJ1-5	TGTGCCAGCAGCACAGCAGGGGGGAATAGCAATCAGCCCCAGCATTTT	CASSTAGGNSNQPQHF
TRBV19	.	.	TRBJ1-5	TGTGCCAGTAGCCCTTATAGCAATCAGCCCCAGCATTTT	CASSPYSNQPQHF
TRBV24-1	.	.	TRBJ2-5	TGTGCCACCAGTGATTTCGAAGAGACCCAGTACTTC	CATSDFEETQYF
TRBV19	.	once	TRBJ1-3	TGTGCCAGTAGTACAGGGCCATCTGGAAACACCATATATTTT	CASSTGPSGNTIYF
TRBV9	.	.	TRBJ1-4	TGTGCCAGCAGCGTAGTTGGGGGGAATGAAAAACTGTTTTTT	CASSVVGGNEKLFF
TRBV5-1	TRBD2	.	TRBJ2-3	TGCGCCAGCAGGGGGCTAGCGGGCACAGATACGCAGTATTTT	CASRGLAGTDTQYF
TRBV19	.	.	TRBJ1-5	TGTGCCAGTAGTTTCGGACAGAGCAATCAGCCCCAGCATTTT	CASSFGQSNQPQHF
TRBV30	TRBD1	.	TRBJ2-7	TGTGCCTGGAGTGACGGGACAGTTTACTTC	CAWSDGTVYF
TRBV19	TRBD1	.	TRBJ2-3	TGTGCCAGTAGTATCCAGGGGGCAGATACGCAGTATTTT	CASSIQGADTQYF
TRBV7-3	.	.	TRBJ2-1	TGTGCCAGCAGCAGAGCGGGTCCTGAGCAGTTCTTC	CASSRAGPEQFF
TRBV27	TRBD1	.	TRBJ1-2	TGTGCCAGCAGTTCAAACAGGGGCGAGTATGGCTACACCTTC	CASSSNRGEYGYTF
TRBV5-8	.	once	TRBJ1-1	TGTGCCAGCAGCTACCGAACCGGGACAATGAACACTGAAGCTTTCTTT	CASSYRTGTMNTEAFF